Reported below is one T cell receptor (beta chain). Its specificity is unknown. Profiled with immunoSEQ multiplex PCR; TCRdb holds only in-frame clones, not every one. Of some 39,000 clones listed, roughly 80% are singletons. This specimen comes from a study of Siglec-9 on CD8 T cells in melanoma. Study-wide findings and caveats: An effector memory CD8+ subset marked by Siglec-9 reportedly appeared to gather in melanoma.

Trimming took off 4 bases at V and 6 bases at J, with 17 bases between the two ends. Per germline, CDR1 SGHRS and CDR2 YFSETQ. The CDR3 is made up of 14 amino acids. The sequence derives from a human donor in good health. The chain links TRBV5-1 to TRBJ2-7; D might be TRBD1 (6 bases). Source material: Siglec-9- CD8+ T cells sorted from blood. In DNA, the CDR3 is TGCGCCAGCAGCCCGGCACCAGGGGTCCGCGAGCAGTACTTC. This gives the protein CASSPAPGVREQYF. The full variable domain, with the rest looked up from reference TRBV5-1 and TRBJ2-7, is KAGVTQTPRYLIKTRGQQVTLSCSPISGHRSVSWYQQTPGQGLQFLFEYFSETQRNKGNFPGRFSGRQFSNSRSEMNVSTLELGDSALYLCASSPAPGVREQYFGPGTRLTVT.